This record looks at one TCR beta chain sequence and its context. Its antigen remains unidentified. No much larger clonotype is one base removed from it; base qualities were not supplied. The sample belongs to a study of CD8 T cells in ankylosing spondylitis (TCRdb year 2017). As for the study more broadly: To find TCR variants linked to disease, the study profiled T cell receptor beta repertoires in ankylosing spondylitis patients and healthy donors. The whole study cohort included 85 to 120 healthy donors and under 30 ankylosing spondylitis patients. Peripheral blood was sampled, and synovial fluid was additionally collected from ankylosing spondylitis patients.

General study outcomes and caveats: A CD8+ phenotype was shown by the disease-linked clones, which were found at relatively low frequencies in peripheral blood. Some TCR beta motif variants had previously been reported in synovial fluid and blood of reactive arthritis patients, which suggested common disease-initiation mechanisms. Significant enrichment of the disease-linked clones was reported in matched synovial fluid samples from ankylosing spondylitis patients. A TCR beta motif made up of several highly homologous amino acid variants appeared to be characteristic of blood from ankylosing spondylitis patients.

Between the V and J ends, shortened by 0 bases and 5 bases respectively, the junction contains 16 bases. CDR1 and CDR2, looked up from the germline V gene, are SGHDN and FVKESK. Measured from the cysteine to the phenylalanine, the CDR3 is 16 residues long. CDR3 DNA is the only sequence kept; it has 48 bases, read in frame from the first base. The sequencer was an Illumina HiSeq 2500. Quantitative 5'-RACE with molecular barcodes was used to prepare TCR beta libraries. From the authors' description of their analysis: To identify disease-linked TCR variants, a new computational method was used, one built on a probabilistic model of VDJ rearrangement. TCRdb cleaned the public reads at Q25 with fastp, built clones with MiXCR and kept in-frame beta chains. Each CDR3 protein gets just one entry, which takes the most common genes and DNA from the rows behind it. The V and J calls were not made by the authors but by TCRdb's processing. The sample table holds 250,000 or so distinct CDR3 sequences, of which approximately 20% were seen once. Over 25% of the sample rests with the top ten.

The sequence joins TRBV14 to TRBJ2-5; the D match is possibly TRBD1 or TRBD2, with 5 bases aligned in each. The sample comprised blood, either unsorted or a sorted T cell fraction (not recorded which). The sequence derives from a male donor with ankylosing spondylitis or in good health (not recorded which). This receptor has the CDR3 CASSQDSGGVMETQYF. The base sequence is TGTGCCAGCAGCCAAGATAGTGGGGGAGTAATGGAGACCCAGTACTTC.